Following are 21 T cell receptor beta chains from one sample sequenced in a study of monozygotic twins with inflammatory bowel disease. Using the 5' RACE reads, TCRdb records one entry per CDR3 protein without DNA. This repertoire includes more than 350,000 distinct CDR3 sequences. Sequencing was done on a sample of blood. The source is a human donor with ulcerative colitis or Crohn's disease, or a healthy co-twin of an affected twin (not recorded which).

CDR3 loop: CSARDFAYNEQFF. This sequence joins TRBV20-1 and TRBJ2-1. This CDR3 region has 13 residues. The germline gives CDR1 DFQATT, CDR2 SNEGSKA (reference sequence).

The V gene is TRBV5-1, the J gene TRBJ2-2; TCRdb selects TRBD1, and the lack of DNA leaves this call unchecked. This CDR3 is 14 amino acids long. The germline V gene encodes CDR1 SGHRS and CDR2 YFSETQ. CDR3 residues: CASSPLWNTGELFF.

The J gene is TRBJ2-5, the V gene TRBV20-1. The length of the CDR3 is 11 residues. CDR1 is DFQATT and CDR2 is SNEGSKA in the germline V gene (reference sequence). CDR3 protein: CSARPQETQYF.

This rearrangement joins TRBV10-3 to TRBJ1-5. The V gene's germline CDR1 is ENHRY and CDR2 SYGVKD. CDR3 length equals 15 residues. The CDR3 loop is CAISESGRPGQPQHF.

The gene calls are TRBV6-1 and TRBJ2-2; TCRdb lists TRBD1, though no DNA is available to test this call. The CDR3 loop spans 17 amino acids. Germline V lookup: CDR1 MNHNS, CDR2 SASEGT. The CDR3 is CASSDRFGALGTGELFF.

The chain is built from TRBV5-1 and TRBJ1-1; there is no DNA to check the TCRdb D call of TRBD1. Germline V gene sequence: CDR1 SGHRS, CDR2 YFSETQ. The length of the CDR3 is 14 residues. The CDR3 reads CASSLAVSELEAFF.

The chain is built from TRBV5-1 and TRBJ2-3; TCRdb calls TRBD1, which cannot be checked without DNA. CDR1 is SGHRS, CDR2 YFSETQ, per germline. There are 16 residues in the CDR3. The CDR3 here is CASSSFGDLSTDTQYF. Supplemented by reference TRBV5-1 and TRBJ2-3, the full variable domain reads KAGVTQTPRYLIKTRGQQVTLSCSPISGHRSVSWYQQTPGQGLQFLFEYFSETQRNKGNFPGRFSGRQFSNSRSEMNVSTLELGDSALYLCASSSFGDLSTDTQYFGPGTRLTVL.

This sequence joins TRBV2 and TRBJ2-7; the D call from TCRdb, TRBD2, cannot be confirmed without DNA. The germline CDR1 and CDR2 sequences are SNHLY and FYNNEI. The CDR3 sequence is 14 residues long. CDR3 loop: CASTGTSGIYEQYF.

This chain uses TRBV28 with TRBJ2-7; the D gene TCRdb calls, TRBD2, cannot be checked with no DNA. Germline CDR1 MDHEN, CDR2 SYDVKM. This CDR3 contains 15 residues. CDR3 amino acids: CASSSPGLAYYEQYF. The full variable domain, with the rest looked up from reference TRBV28 and TRBJ2-7, is DVKVTQSSRYLVKRTGEKVFLECVQDMDHENMFWYRQDPGLGLRLIYFSYDVKMKEKGDIPEGYSVSREKKERFSLILESASTNQTSMYLCASSSPGLAYYEQYFGPGTRLTVT.

The chain couples TRBV28 to TRBJ1-5; no DNA is available, so the TRBD1 call from TCRdb remains unchecked. Germline-derived CDR1 and CDR2 are MDHEN and SYDVKM. CDR3 length: 15 residues. The CDR3 here is CASSFGGGTPEPQHF.

The chain recombines TRBV20-1 with TRBJ2-1; TCRdb indicates TRBD2, and absent DNA this call remains unverified. Germline CDR1 is DFQATT and CDR2 is SNEGSKA (reference sequence). This CDR3 has 18 amino acids. CDR3 protein: CSATTSGSVRATYNEQFF.

J is TRBJ2-5 and V is TRBV20-1. The CDR3 totals 12 residues. Germline-derived CDR1 and CDR2 are DFQATT and SNEGSKA (reference sequence). This CDR3 reads CSAFGAKETQYF.

The chain has TRBV20-1 and TRBJ2-3; no DNA is available, so the TRBD2 call from TCRdb remains unchecked. Germline CDR1 reads DFQATT; CDR2 reads SNEGSKA (reference sequence). This CDR3 has 16 residues. This CDR3 is CSARDSRSGQRDTQYF.

The rearrangement joins TRBV20-1 to TRBJ1-5; TCRdb reports TRBD1, a call that lacks DNA to check it against. The germline V gene has CDR1 DFQATT and CDR2 SNEGSKA (reference sequence). CDR3 size: 15 residues. The CDR3 loop is CSARDGRTVHQSQHF.

The J gene is TRBJ2-5, the V gene TRBV18. In germline, CDR1 is KGHSH, CDR2 LQKENI. The CDR3 consists of 12 residues. CDR3: CASSPSVETQYF.

The chain carries TRBV20-1 and TRBJ2-1; TCRdb gives TRBD2 as the D gene, but with no DNA this cannot be confirmed. CDR1 and CDR2 (germline): DFQATT, SNEGSKA (reference sequence). There are 16 residues in the CDR3. The chain's CDR3 is CSARSGGSGPNNEQFF.

This chain links TRBV7-2 with TRBJ2-3; TCRdb's D gene call, TRBD2, goes unchecked for lack of DNA. This CDR3 is 16 amino acids long. Germline loops: CDR1 SGHTA, CDR2 FQGNSA. CDR3 region: CASSLYGTSSTDTQYF.

V gene TRBV11-1 combines with J gene TRBJ1-4. Germline loops: CDR1 SGHAT, CDR2 FQDESV (reference sequence). There are 18 residues in the CDR3. This chain's CDR3 is CASSLVGVAESTNEKLFF.

The V and J genes are TRBV12-3 or TRBV12-4 and TRBJ1-1; TCRdb outputs TRBD1, but without DNA this stays unchecked. The length of the CDR3 is 15 residues. The CDR3 reads CASSNLQGMNTEAFF.

The V call is TRBV20-1, the J call TRBJ2-1; lacking DNA, the TRBD2 call made by TCRdb goes unchecked. In germline, CDR1 is DFQATT, CDR2 SNEGSKA (reference sequence). The CDR3 length is 16 residues. The CDR3 region is CSALAVDLHSYNEQFF.

V and J are TRBV19 and TRBJ2-7; TCRdb outputs TRBD2, but without DNA this stays unchecked. The CDR3 is 14 residues long. Germline CDR1 is LNHDA and CDR2 is SQIVND (reference sequence). The CDR3 is CASSLQSGTYEQYF.